This TCR beta chain was observed in a study of breast tumors, draining lymph nodes, adjacent tissues. This clonotype came up many times. Its antigen is not identified. Breast cancer patients provided tissue from their axillary draining lymph nodes. MiXCR, run by TCRdb on the multiplex PCR reads, gives a single entry per CDR3 protein. The data contain nearly 200,000 distinct CDR3 sequences, roughly 31% of them singletons. Points from the study as a whole: The lymph node origin of tumor T cells was framed as consistent with a hypothesis, not demonstrated. Findings are consistent with lymph node origin and intratumoral expansion of most tumor T cells. Luminal-like breast cancer showed significantly higher tumor–nontumor repertoire similarity than basal-like. Tumors had less TCR diversity than lymph nodes, more than nontumor tissue.

V was trimmed by 3 bases and J by 2 bases, leaving 16 bases between them. CDR1 is SGDLS, CDR2 YYNGEE, per germline. The CDR3 extends over 16 amino acids. V gene TRBV9 combines with J gene TRBJ2-3; D not certain. This TCR derives from a female donor with breast cancer. Some clones in this sample may be carry-over from other donors' samples. The specimen sequenced was axillary lymph node tissue. The CDR3 DNA reads TGTGCCAGCAGCGCCGGATCCTCTTTCTCCACAGATACGCAGTATTTT. This codes for CASSAGSSFSTDTQYF.